Listed here are 27 T cell receptor beta chains from one sample, sequenced in a study of OX40 agonist ivuxolimab in advanced cancers. Libraries were made using the immunoSEQ multiplex PCR assay. This is the immuneACCESS table as TCRdb keeps it, with only in-frame sequences that have V and J called. A part of the clones is gone; compared with another copy, unresolved V genes explain less than half, and the rest is unexplained. The sample table contains some 21,000 clones; only one count was recorded for about four fifths of them. 30% to 35% of the sample lies in the top ten. The starting material was CD4+ or CD8+ T cells sorted from blood, obtained in a trial of the OX40 agonist ivuxolimab. The receptor set was obtained from an adult with an advanced solid tumor such as melanoma, head and neck, liver or kidney cancer.

This rearrangement joins TRBV6-5 to TRBJ2-5; TRBD1 aligns across 10 bases. Germline CDR1 MNHEY, CDR2 SVGAGI. Unmatched junction bases numbered 7, after V lost 4 bases and J lost 5 bases. The CDR3 sequence is 15 residues long. The CDR3 reads CASSLTGGAGETQYF. The CDR3 nucleotides are TGTGCCAGCAGTTTGACAGGGGGCGCCGGGGAGACCCAGTACTTC.

This clone has only a few counts. V gene TRBV19 combines with J gene TRBJ1-5; maybe TRBD1 (5 bases). From germline, CDR1 is LNHDA and CDR2 SQIVND (reference sequence). V was clipped by 1 base and J by 6 bases, with 16 bases between them. CDR3 length: 16 residues. CDR3 in amino acids: CASSIARDARGQPQHF. CDR3 nucleotides: TGTGCCAGTAGTATAGCACGGGACGCGAGGGGTCAGCCCCAGCATTTT.

The chain uses TRBV19 and TRBJ2-5, with 10 bases matching TRBD2. CDR1 and CDR2 (germline): LNHDA, SQIVND (reference sequence). The CDR3 has 15 amino acids. Unmatched junction bases numbered 10, after V lost 7 bases and J lost 5 bases. This CDR3 reads CASTPGLAVGETQYF. In DNA, the CDR3 is TGTGCCAGTACCCCCGGACTAGCGGTCGGGGAGACCCAGTACTTC.

In its sample, this clone was seen once. The chain couples TRBV4-1 to TRBJ2-7, with 10 bases matching TRBD2. The V gene end was trimmed by 5 bases and the J gene end by 0 bases; junction bases not matched to a gene: 7. This CDR3 is built from 16 residues. Germline CDR1 MGHRA, CDR2 YSYEKL. The CDR3 region is CASSATPSGGSYEQYF. The CDR3 region has the DNA TGCGCCAGCAGCGCAACACCTAGCGGGGGCTCCTACGAGCAGTACTTC.

The V gene is TRBV29-1, the J gene TRBJ1-2; D is uncertain. Trimming shortened V by 4 bases and J by 3 bases, and 9 bases separated the two germline ends. The CDR3 has 12 residues. Germline V CDR1 and CDR2: SQVTM, ANQGSEA. DNA for the CDR3: TGCAGCGTTGCCGGAGAGGACTATGGCTACACCTTC. Translation gives CSVAGEDYGYTF.

The chain combines TRBV10-3 with TRBJ2-7; 7 positions match TRBD2. CDR3 length equals 13 residues. With V trimmed by 10 bases and J by 7 bases, 13 bases remained unmatched. CDR1 ENHRY and CDR2 SYGVKD come from the germline V gene. CDR3 DNA sequence: TGTGCCACGCCCGGGGAAAGAGCGGGAGAGCAGTACTTC. Protein: CATPGERAGEQYF.

This clone was seen a single time. V gene TRBV9 combines with J gene TRBJ2-7, with D uncertain. Germline V gene lookup returns CDR1 SGDLS and CDR2 YYNGEE. The length of the CDR3 is 16 residues. Trimming cost V 3 bases and J 0 bases, with 16 bases left between them. CDR3 loop: CASSARTAASSYEQYF. The CDR3, as DNA: TGTGCCAGCAGCGCGAGAACTGCGGCCAGCTCCTACGAGCAGTACTTC.

This clone showed up just once. The gene calls are TRBV9 and TRBJ2-1; 9 bases align to TRBD2. This CDR3 is 18 amino acids long. Germline assignment: CDR1 SGDLS and CDR2 YYNGEE. V was pared by 2 bases and J by 8 bases, with 17 bases of the junction left unmatched. DNA for the CDR3: TGTGCCAGCAGCGTCAATAGCCGAGGGCTAGCGGGACGGGATGAGCAGTTCTTC. This translates into CASSVNSRGLAGRDEQFF.

The chain employs TRBV5-6 and TRBJ2-2; D is undetermined. The V gene lost 1 base and the J gene lost 8 bases, with 9 bases spanning the gap. This CDR3 contains 13 residues. Germline V gene lookup returns CDR1 SGHDT and CDR2 YYEEEE. The CDR3 sequence is CASSLLGPGELFF. CDR3 sequence (DNA): TGTGCCAGCAGCTTGCTAGGGCCTGGGGAGCTGTTTTTT.

J is TRBJ2-1 and V is TRBV7-3, with 8 bases lining up with TRBD2. The CDR3 consists of 15 residues. Germline V gene sequence: CDR1 SGHTA, CDR2 FQGTGA. J gave up 8 bases and V 0 bases, and 6 bases lay outside the gene matches. The CDR3 coding sequence is TGTGCCAGCAGCTTAACGGGGACGCGGGGGGATGAGCAGTTCTTC. Translated: CASSLTGTRGDEQFF. Full variable domain (rest looked up from reference TRBV7-3 and TRBJ2-1): GAGVSQTPSNKVTEKGKYVELRCDPISGHTALYWYRQSLGQGPEFLIYFQGTGAADDSGLPNDRFFAVRPEGSVSTLKIQRTERGDSAVYLCASSLTGTRGDEQFFGPGTRLTVL.

The sample holds a few counts of this clone. The chain recombines TRBV10-3 with TRBJ2-3; D is uncertain. V dropped 0 bases and J dropped 2 bases, with 6 bases sitting between them. The CDR3 has 14 amino acids. Germline CDR1 and CDR2: ENHRY and SYGVKD. CDR3 coding DNA: TGTGCCATCAGTGAGTCGCGTATCACAGATACGCAGTATTTT. Translating gives CAISESRITDTQYF.

This clone showed up just a few times. The genes are TRBV7-3 and TRBJ2-1; 9 nucleotides align to TRBD1. J lost 9 bases, V lost 5 bases, and 11 bases had no gene match. The CDR3 has 15 residues. Germline values: CDR1 SGHTA, CDR2 FQGTGA. CDR3 amino acids: CASSLQGAFSTEQFF. In DNA, the CDR3 is TGTGCCAGCAGCCTACAGGGGGCGTTTTCGACTGAGCAGTTCTTC.

V is TRBV27 and J is TRBJ2-1; D is unclear. The CDR3 consists of 14 residues. Trimming took off 6 bases at V and 8 bases at J, with 17 bases between the two ends. Germline V CDR1 and CDR2: MNHEY, SMNVEV (reference sequence). CDR3 DNA: TGTGCCAGCAGCCCCGTCGAGGTAGCCTATGAGCAGTTCTTC. Its protein is CASSPVEVAYEQFF.

The chain links TRBV19 to TRBJ1-3; no reliable D call. V was pared by 3 bases and J by 4 bases, with 7 bases between. The CDR3 has 13 amino acids. Germline CDR1 reads LNHDA; CDR2 reads SQIVND (reference sequence). CDR3 amino acids: CASSIAWGNTIYF. The CDR3 DNA reads TGTGCCAGTAGTATCGCCTGGGGAAACACCATATATTTT. The full variable domain, rest sourced from reference TRBV19 and TRBJ1-3, is DGGITQSPKYLFRKEGQNVTLSCEQNLNHDAMYWYRQDPGQGLRLIYYSQIVNDFQKGDIAEGYSVSREKKESFPLTVTSAQKNPTAFYLCASSIAWGNTIYFGEGSWLTVV.

The V call is TRBV7-2, the J call TRBJ2-3; 8 bases line up with TRBD2. Looked up from germline, CDR1 is SGHTA and CDR2 is FQGNSA. There are 15 residues in the CDR3. V was pared by 5 bases and J by 7 bases, with 11 bases of the junction left unmatched. CDR3 bases: TGTGCCAGCAGCCCCCAGACTAGCGTCACGAATACGCAGTATTTT. It yields the protein CASSPQTSVTNTQYF.

In this sample, this clone turned up a few times. The chain is built from TRBV10-3 and TRBJ2-1; D perhaps matches TRBD2 (6 bases). With 3 bases removed from V and 10 bases from J, the gap between germline ends came to 13 bases. CDR1 ENHRY and CDR2 SYGVKD come from the germline V gene. CDR3 length: 13 amino acids. This CDR3 is CAISDPGSKEQFF. The CDR3 DNA reads as TGTGCCATCAGTGACCCCGGGAGCAAGGAGCAGTTCTTC.

V and J are TRBV7-6 and TRBJ2-7, with unresolved D. CDR3 length equals 13 residues. Germline V CDR1 and CDR2: SGHVS, FNYEAQ. V was cut by 4 bases and J by 3 bases, with 10 bases left in between. CDR3 in amino acids: CASSWELGYEQYF. For the CDR3, the DNA is TGTGCCAGCAGCTGGGAACTGGGCTACGAGCAGTACTTC.

This chain links TRBV5-5 with TRBJ1-2; a possible D gene is TRBD1 (6 bases). CDR1 is SGHKS, CDR2 YYEKEE, per germline (reference sequence). The V gene lost 4 bases and the J gene lost 6 bases, with 28 bases spanning the gap. The CDR3 length is 18 residues. CDR3 in amino acids: CASSLTTGIPRPGDGYTF. The CDR3, as DNA: TGTGCCAGCAGCCTTACCACAGGGATCCCCAGGCCCGGGGATGGCTACACCTTC.

The chain links TRBV29-1 to TRBJ1-1; 10 nucleotides line up with TRBD1. With 7 bases clipped from V and 5 bases from J, the junction kept 7 bases outside the gene matches. This CDR3 has 13 residues. In germline, CDR1 is SQVTM, CDR2 ANQGSEA. Written as DNA, the CDR3 is TGCAGCGCCGGGGACAGGGGAGTTACTGAAGCTTTCTTT. Protein: CSAGDRGVTEAFF.

The V gene is TRBV7-9, the J gene TRBJ2-2, with D hard to call. The CDR3 is made up of 12 amino acids. Per the germline V gene, CDR1 is SEHNR and CDR2 is FQNEAQ (reference sequence). Trimming left V 5 bases short and J 6 bases short, with 7 bases between. The CDR3 nucleotides are TGTGCCAGCAGCCCCCTTCCCGGGGAGCTGTTTTTT. Its translation: CASSPLPGELFF.

The chain's CDR3 is CASSWNSNGDLRGETQYF. CDR3 coding DNA: TGTGCCAGCAGCTGGAATAGCAACGGGGACTTGCGGGGAGAGACCCAGTACTTC. This sequence joins TRBV7-2 and TRBJ2-5; weak D call: TRBD2 (6 bases). The germline CDR1 and CDR2 sequences are SGHTA and FQGNSA. This CDR3 has 18 residues. Trimming cost V 4 bases and J 4 bases, with 25 bases left between them.

The chain carries TRBV6-5 and TRBJ2-5, with 8 nucleotides matching TRBD2. The CDR3 has 15 amino acids. Germline-derived CDR1 and CDR2 are MNHEY and SVGAGI. J was trimmed by 7 bases and V by 4 bases; bases with no gene match: 11. CDR3 residues: CASSSSSGIGRTQYF. CDR3 nucleotides: TGTGCCAGCAGTTCCAGTAGCGGGATAGGGAGGACCCAGTACTTC.

This chain connects TRBV27 to TRBJ1-1; D is unclear. Trimming stripped 5 bases from V and 10 bases from J, with 14 bases between. The germline V gene has CDR1 MNHEY and CDR2 SMNVEV (reference sequence). There are 12 residues in the CDR3. The CDR3 DNA is TGTGCCAGCAGTCCCGGGCCAGGAAGAGCTTTCTTT. Translation gives CASSPGPGRAFF.

The rearrangement uses TRBV27 and TRBJ2-5, with D possibly being TRBD1 or TRBD2 (5 bases each). The germline V gene has CDR1 MNHEY and CDR2 SMNVEV (reference sequence). CDR3 size: 14 residues. V dropped 4 bases and J dropped 1 base, with 10 bases sitting between them. CDR3 nucleotide sequence: TGTGCCAGCAGTTCGGGACCACTCCAAGAGACCCAGTACTTC. Protein sequence: CASSSGPLQETQYF.

This chain joins TRBV7-8 and TRBJ2-7; 7 nucleotides line up with TRBD1. V trimming: 5 bases; J trimming: 4 bases; junction bases outside the gene matches: 8. Germline V CDR1 and CDR2: SGHVS, FQNEAQ. The CDR3 sequence is 14 residues long. The CDR3 nucleotides are TGTGCCAGCAGCCTCTCCGGGACAGCGTACGAGCAGTACTTC. Amino acids: CASSLSGTAYEQYF.

This clone was seen only a few times. This sequence joins TRBV7-9 and TRBJ2-7; a possible D gene is TRBD1 (5 bases). V was shortened by 3 bases and J by 11 bases, with 17 bases between the two germline ends. The germline V gene has CDR1 SEHNR and CDR2 FQNEAQ (reference sequence). The CDR3 extends over 13 amino acids. The CDR3 protein is CASSFGQGQMEYF. In DNA form, the CDR3 reads TGTGCCAGCAGCTTTGGGCAGGGCCAGATGGAGTACTTC. Filled out from reference TRBV7-9 and TRBJ2-7, the complete variable domain reads DTGVSQNPRHKITKRGQNVTFRCDPISEHNRLYWYRQTLGQGPEFLTYFQNEAQLEKSRLLSDRFSAERPKGSFSTLEIQRTEQGDSAMYLCASSFGQGQMEYFGPGTRLTVT.

This chain uses TRBV6-1 with TRBJ1-5; D gene ambiguous. The V gene lost 4 bases and the J gene lost 3 bases, with 10 bases spanning the gap. The CDR3 contains 14 residues. Germline loops: CDR1 MNHNS, CDR2 SASEGT. The CDR3 DNA follows: TGTGCCAGCAGTGGGAAGGCCCTCAATCAGCCCCAGCATTTT. Amino acid sequence: CASSGKALNQPQHF.